The 2 T cell receptor beta chains given below trace back to one sample, sequenced in a study of blood T cell repertoires in COVID-19. The assay was immunoSEQ multiplex PCR, and TCRdb's table has in-frame clones only and misses some. The sample comprises 55,000 to 90,000 clones, more than 70% of which are singletons, and about 1.5% rests with the top ten. Specimen: peripheral blood. The receptors were gathered from a human donor in a cohort sampled during active COVID-19.

The chain uses TRBV7-8 and TRBJ2-1; tentative D call: TRBD2 (5 bases). Germline V CDR1 and CDR2: SGHVS, FQNEAQ. Trimming pared 4 bases from V and 7 bases from J, leaving 11 bases between. The CDR3 sequence is 13 residues long. The CDR3 DNA sequence: TGTGCCAGCAGCTCCGGCACTAGAAATGAGCAGTTCTTC. Its protein product is CASSSGTRNEQFF.

This rearrangement joins TRBV7-9 to TRBJ2-1, with D perhaps TRBD2 (6 bases). The germline gives CDR1 SEHNR, CDR2 FQNEAQ (reference sequence). V was pared by 0 bases and J by 12 bases, with 15 bases between. The length of the CDR3 is 14 residues. The CDR3 protein is CASSLAGSAGLQFF. DNA for the CDR3: TGTGCCAGCAGCTTAGCTGGCTCGGCGGGACTGCAGTTCTTC.